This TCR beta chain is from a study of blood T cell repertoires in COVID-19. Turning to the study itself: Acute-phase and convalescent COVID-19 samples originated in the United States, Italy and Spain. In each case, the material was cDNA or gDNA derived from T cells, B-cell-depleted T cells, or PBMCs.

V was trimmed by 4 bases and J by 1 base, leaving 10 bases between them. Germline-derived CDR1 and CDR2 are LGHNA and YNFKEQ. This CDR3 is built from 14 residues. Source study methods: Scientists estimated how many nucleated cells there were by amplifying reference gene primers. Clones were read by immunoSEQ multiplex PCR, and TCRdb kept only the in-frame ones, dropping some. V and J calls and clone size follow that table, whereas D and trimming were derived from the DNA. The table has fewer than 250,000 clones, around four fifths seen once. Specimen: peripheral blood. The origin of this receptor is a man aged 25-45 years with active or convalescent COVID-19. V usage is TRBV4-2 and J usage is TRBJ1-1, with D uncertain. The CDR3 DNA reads TGTGCCAGCAGCCCTCGGGAGACGAACACTGAAGCTTTCTTT. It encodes CASSPRETNTEAFF.